Presented here are 27 T cell receptor beta chains from one specimen sequenced in a study of T cells in Graves' hyperthyroidism and ophthalmopathy. The TCR beta CDR3 regions underwent amplification using RNA transcripts as the source. First-round RT-PCR with HTBI primers amplified the TCR CDR3 region. One entry per CDR3 protein, called by TCRdb with MiXCR from the multiplex PCR reads. The sample contains a few hundred thousand distinct CDR3 sequences, 35% to 55% of which appear only once. The sample taken for sequencing was peripheral blood or thyroid tissue (not recorded which). The receptors originated from a young woman with Graves' hyperthyroidism.

Notes on this clonotype: At one of its ends the junction is not consistent with the germline gene, which may arise from a read error. The chain is built from TRBV29-1 and TRBJ2-2; possible D gene TRBD2, 5 bases. CDR3 length: 13 amino acids. The V gene's germline CDR1 is SQVTM and CDR2 ANQGSEA. The CDR3 DNA reads as TGCAGCGTTGAAAGCACGAACACCGGGGAGCTGCTTTTT. It is translated as CSVESTNTGELLF.

The chain joins TRBV29-1 to TRBJ1-5; D is ambiguous. Between the trimmed V and J ends, which lost 7 bases and 6 bases, there was a span of 13 bases. Germline loops: CDR1 SQVTM, CDR2 ANQGSEA. The CDR3 length is 12 residues. The CDR3 coding sequence is TGCAGCGCTAGCCACGGGTCTCAGCCCCAGCATTTT. Translating gives CSASHGSQPQHF.

This clonotype was seen repeatedly, ten times or more. The chain recombines TRBV7-9 with TRBJ1-4, with D uncertain. Germline values: CDR1 SEHNR, CDR2 FQNEAQ (reference sequence). CDR3 length: 14 amino acids. Trimming left V 5 bases short and J 0 bases short, with 7 bases between. CDR3 sequence reads: CASSGEATNEKLFF. CDR3 sequence (DNA): TGTGCCAGCAGCGGAGAAGCAACTAATGAAAAACTGTTTTTT.

The chain is built from TRBV10-3 and TRBJ1-4; 7 nucleotides agree with TRBD1. The length of the CDR3 is 15 residues. Looked up from germline, CDR1 is ENHRY and CDR2 is SYGVKD. Trimming removed 2 bases from V and 10 bases from J; junction bases left unmatched: 10. The CDR3 region is CAISEGWTGPGKLFF. In DNA, the CDR3 is TGTGCCATCAGTGAGGGGTGGACAGGTCCCGGAAAACTGTTTTTT.

This clonotype was observed many times. The chain employs TRBV11-2 and TRBJ2-7; TRBD2 is a possible D gene (7 bases). Germline CDR1 is SGHAT and CDR2 is FQNNGV. CDR3 size: 13 residues. CDR3 DNA sequence: TGTGCCAGCAGCGAGGGGGGCGGGGGCCTTCATCAGGTC. It encodes CASSEGGGGLHQV.

V and J are TRBV29-1 and TRBJ2-7; perhaps TRBD1 as D (5 bases). Trimming removed 4 bases from V and 7 bases from J, with 23 bases in between. This CDR3 spans 15 amino acids. Germline loops: CDR1 SQVTM, CDR2 ANQGSEA. CDR3 nucleotides: TGCAGCGTTGTAAGTTACTCGGGCAGGGTGGTGGAGCAGTACTTC. It encodes CSVVSYSGRVVEQYF.

V gene TRBV19 combines with J gene TRBJ1-2; TRBD1 matches at 8 bases. CDR1 LNHDA and CDR2 SQIVND come from the germline V gene (reference sequence). The CDR3 extends over 12 amino acids. V trimming: 3 bases; J trimming: 12 bases; junction bases outside the gene matches: 6. CDR3 sequence (DNA): TGTGCCAGTAGTATCGGGACAGGCTGGAACACCTTC. Amino acid sequence: CASSIGTGWNTF.

The chain combines TRBV9 with TRBJ2-6; unclear D gene. Germline V gene sequence: CDR1 SGDLS, CDR2 YYNGEE. The ends were cut back, 6 bases at V and 9 bases at J, with 10 bases in the middle. The CDR3 runs to 12 residues. DNA of the CDR3: TGTGCCAGCACGAAGGGTGGCAACGTCCTGACTTTC. Translating gives CASTKGGNVLTF.

The rearrangement uses TRBV2 and TRBJ2-3, with 13 bases lining up with TRBD2. The germline V gene encodes CDR1 SNHLY and CDR2 FYNNEI. J lost 0 bases, V lost 6 bases, and 9 bases had no gene match. The CDR3 contains 18 residues. This CDR3 is CASSLTSGRPPSTDTQYF. The CDR3 bases are TGTGCCAGCAGCCTGACTAGCGGGAGGCCCCCTAGCACAGATACGCAGTATTTT. Variable domain in full (rest from reference TRBV2 and TRBJ2-3): EPEVTQTPSHQVTQMGQEVILRCVPISNHLYFYWYRQILGQKVEFLVSFYNNEISEKSEIFDDQFSVERPDGSNFTLKIRSTKLEDSAMYFCASSLTSGRPPSTDTQYFGPGTRLTVL.

This clonotype was seen at least ten times. V and J are TRBV6-5 and TRBJ2-5, with TRBD1 identical over 10 bases. The CDR3 spans 17 residues. The germline gives CDR1 MNHEY, CDR2 SVGAGI. J lost 5 bases, V lost 2 bases, and 11 bases had no gene match. CDR3 sequence: CASSYPPWGQGMETQYF. The CDR3 DNA follows: TGTGCCAGCAGTTACCCGCCTTGGGGACAGGGGATGGAGACCCAGTACTTC.

A word on this clonotype: A read error may account for a junction end that differs from germline. The CDR3 sequence: CATSDTGAEIQYF. As DNA, the CDR3 is TGTGCCACCAGTGACACAGGGGCCGAGATCCAGTACTTC. The chain is built from TRBV24-1 and TRBJ2-5, with TRBD1 identical over 7 bases. The CDR3 has 13 residues. The germline CDR1 and CDR2 sequences are KGHDR and SFDVKD.

This clonotype was counted between two and nine times. J is TRBJ1-5 and V is TRBV28, with D possibly being TRBD1 (6 bases). V lost 2 bases and J 6 bases, leaving 20 bases between the germline ends. Germline values: CDR1 MDHEN, CDR2 SYDVKM. The CDR3 spans 17 residues. CDR3 DNA sequence: TGTGCCAGCAGTTTACTACCCAACAGGGCTAGGCGTCAGCCCCAGCATTTT. Amino acids: CASSLLPNRARRQPQHF.

The sample holds many counts of this clonotype. The genes are TRBV20-1 and TRBJ1-5; D may be TRBD1 (6 bases). This CDR3 has 13 residues. Germline V CDR1 and CDR2: DFQATT, SNEGSKA (reference sequence). The V gene lost 5 bases and the J gene lost 3 bases, with 11 bases spanning the gap. The CDR3 nucleotides read TGCAGTGCTCGCAGGGGAGCCAATCAGCCCCAGCATTTT. Residues: CSARRGANQPQHF.

This chain uses TRBV20-1 with TRBJ1-5; D gene uncertain. Trimming shortened V by 3 bases and J by 14 bases, and 20 bases separated the two germline ends. Germline CDR1 and CDR2: DFQATT and SNEGSKA (reference sequence). The CDR3 length is 13 residues. DNA for the CDR3: TGCAGTGCTAGCGGGAGAAACTCCTACAATGAGCATTTT. It is translated as CSASGRNSYNEHF.

This clonotype was picked up many times. This chain uses TRBV4-1 with TRBJ2-7, with D hard to call. The V gene's germline CDR1 is MGHRA and CDR2 YSYEKL. The CDR3 runs 15 residues. V gave up 4 bases and J gave up 6 bases, with 19 bases separating them. DNA of the CDR3: TGCGCCAGCAGCCTCTCTGAGGTGGGAACACGCGAGCAGTACTTC. Its translation: CASSLSEVGTREQYF.

This clonotype was detected ten times or more. The chain recombines TRBV27 with TRBJ1-5, with D hard to call. Germline V gene lookup returns CDR1 MNHEY and CDR2 SMNVEV (reference sequence). Trimming left V 4 bases short and J 6 bases short, with 10 bases between. This CDR3 spans 13 amino acids. CDR3 in DNA: TGTGCCAGCAGTTGGGGAGGGCTTCAGCCCCAGCATTTT. It codes for CASSWGGLQPQHF.

A note on this clonotype: The junction does not match germline at one end; this may be a read error. The genes are TRBV15 and TRBJ2-7; TRBD1 aligns across 8 bases. The CDR3 runs 14 residues. Germline-derived CDR1 and CDR2 are LNHNV and YYDKDF (reference sequence). In nucleotides, the CDR3 is TGTGCCACCAGCACTGACAGGGGAGGTCACGAGCAGTGCTTC. Its translation: CATSTDRGGHEQCF.

This clonotype was picked up one time. In this CDR3 the conserved last residue, phenylalanine or tryptophan, is missing, so a read error is likely. The limits of the CDR3 on the DNA are not certain, so only TCRdb's listed CDR3 is given. V and J are TRBV10-2 and TRBJ1-1. The germline V gene encodes CDR1 WSHSY and CDR2 SAAADI. The CDR3 is 8 residues long, ends included. CDR3 loop: CASSRASG.

This clonotype was counted many times. The rearrangement joins TRBV24-1 to TRBJ1-2, with D possibly matching TRBD1 (6 bases). The germline V gene has CDR1 KGHDR and CDR2 SFDVKD. This CDR3 has 14 amino acids. V shed 3 bases and J shed 2 bases, with 9 bases lying between them. CDR3 protein: CATSDPQGNYGYTF. CDR3 bases: TGTGCCACCAGTGATCCACAGGGAAACTATGGCTACACCTTC.

The V and J genes are TRBV20-1 and TRBJ1-6, with unresolved D. CDR1 is DFQATT, CDR2 SNEGSKA, per germline (reference sequence). This CDR3 is 12 amino acids long. V lost 0 bases and J 7 bases, leaving 4 bases between the germline ends. The CDR3 protein is CSARDRNSPLHF. The DNA of the CDR3 is TGCAGTGCTAGAGATCGAAATTCACCCCTCCACTTT.

V and J are TRBV13 and TRBJ1-2; a weak D match, TRBD1 (5 bases). The germline CDR1 and CDR2 sequences are PRHDT and FYEKMQ (reference sequence). The V end lost 6 bases, the J end lost 6 bases, and 14 bases lay between the germline ends. There are 13 residues in the CDR3. CDR3 nucleotides: TGTGCCAGCAGTGAAGTAGGGGTTGATGGCTACACCTTC. This gives the protein CASSEVGVDGYTF.

This rearrangement joins TRBV11-2 to TRBJ1-2; 10 bases align to TRBD1. The V segment lost 3 bases and the J segment 4 bases; nucleotides outside the gene matches: 5. CDR3 length equals 15 residues. Germline CDR1 SGHAT, CDR2 FQNNGV. The CDR3 sequence: CASSFGTGDSYGYTF. CDR3 in DNA: TGTGCCAGCAGCTTTGGGACAGGGGACAGCTATGGCTACACCTTC.

The CDR3 spells CASSLYPAWQTQYF. The DNA of the CDR3 is TGTGCCAGCAGCTTATACCCGGCCTGGCAGACCCAGTACTTC. The gene calls are TRBV7-9 and TRBJ2-5; no definite D call. V was pared by 2 bases and J by 6 bases, with 13 bases between. CDR3 length: 14 residues. Germline assignment: CDR1 SEHNR and CDR2 FQNEAQ (reference sequence).

This clonotype was observed at least ten times. V usage is TRBV6-1 and J usage is TRBJ2-2; 8 bases align to TRBD1. Germline trimming cut 7 bases from V and 1 base from J; bases unmatched to any gene: 11. The CDR3 contains 17 residues. Germline V gene data show CDR1 as MNHNS and CDR2 as SASEGT. The CDR3, as DNA: TGTGCCAGCAATCATGAGGGACAGGCCCTGAACACCGGGGAGCTGTTTTTT. This codes for CASNHEGQALNTGELFF.

In its sample, this clonotype was seen many times. V usage is TRBV12-3 or TRBV12-4 and J usage is TRBJ1-1; tentatively, D is TRBD1 (5 bases). CDR3 length: 15 residues. V was pared by 1 base and J by 4 bases, with 13 bases between. The CDR3 loop reads CASSLGQGGGTEAFF. The CDR3 nucleotides are TGTGCCAGCAGTTTAGGGCAGGGTGGAGGCACTGAAGCTTTCTTT.

This clonotype appeared many times. The CDR3 nucleotides read TGTGCCAGCAGCTTTCCGCAAGAGACCCAGTACTTC. It specifies CASSFPQETQYF. V usage is TRBV7-2 and J usage is TRBJ2-5; D is undetermined. CDR1 is SGHTA, CDR2 FQGNSA, per germline. With 3 bases removed from V and 2 bases from J, the gap between germline ends came to 4 bases. The CDR3 has 12 amino acids.

Only a few counts were recorded for this clonotype. The chain recombines TRBV27 with TRBJ2-6, with 8 bases fitting TRBD1. The V and J ends lost 5 bases and 2 bases, in that order; junction bases with no gene match: 11. This CDR3 is built from 18 residues. Germline V lookup: CDR1 MNHEY, CDR2 SMNVEV (reference sequence). This CDR3 is CASSLLQGAPTGANVLTF. The CDR3, as DNA: TGTGCCAGCAGTCTACTTCAGGGGGCGCCCACTGGGGCCAACGTCCTGACTTTC.